One and the same sample provided the 30 T cell receptor beta chains below, sequenced in a study of CD8 T cells in ankylosing spondylitis. Study-wide results and caveats: What appeared characteristic of ankylosing spondylitis blood was a TCR beta motif of about eight highly homologous variants.

TCRdb reprocessed the 5' RACE reads via MiXCR and lists one record per CDR3 protein. There are around 140,000 distinct CDR3 sequences in the sample; 15% to 20% occur only once, and 30% to 35% lies in the top ten. Antigen specificity for these receptors is unknown. Material for sequencing was blood, either unsorted or a sorted T cell fraction (not recorded which). These receptors were taken from a male donor with ankylosing spondylitis.

The rearrangement uses TRBV27 and TRBJ2-5; 13 bases line up with TRBD2. V lost 3 bases to trimming and J lost 5 bases; unmatched junction nucleotides: 3. Germline CDR1 and CDR2: MNHEY and SMNVEV (reference sequence). This CDR3 contains 15 residues. The CDR3 here is CASSFTSGRGETQYF. In DNA form, the CDR3 reads TGTGCCAGCAGTTTTACTAGCGGGAGGGGTGAGACCCAGTACTTC.

This clonotype was observed many times. This chain uses TRBV20-1 with TRBJ2-7; possible D gene TRBD1, 6 bases. V was shortened by 4 bases and J by 7 bases, with 17 bases between the two germline ends. The V gene's germline CDR1 is DFQATT and CDR2 SNEGSKA (reference sequence). The CDR3 extends over 13 amino acids. CDR3 nucleotide sequence: TGCAGTGCTAATCAGGGGACCGTGGAGGAGCAGTACTTC. Translation: CSANQGTVEEQYF.

This clonotype was found a few times. This chain joins TRBV27 and TRBJ2-3; 7 nucleotides align to TRBD1. Germline V gives CDR1 MNHEY, CDR2 SMNVEV (reference sequence). The trim removed 5 bases at V and 3 bases at J, leaving 11 bases unmatched. This CDR3 has 16 amino acids. The CDR3 coding sequence is TGTGCCAGCAGTCCCCAGGGGGACAGCCAAACAGATACGCAGTATTTT. Amino acid sequence: CASSPQGDSQTDTQYF.

This clonotype was recorded a few times. The rearrangement joins TRBV20-1 to TRBJ1-5; unclear D gene. This CDR3 region has 15 residues. Trimming removed 0 bases at V and 4 bases at J, with 13 bases between. The germline CDR1 and CDR2 sequences are DFQATT and SNEGSKA (reference sequence). The CDR3 spells CSARDWQTLNQPQHF. The CDR3 bases are TGCAGTGCTAGAGATTGGCAGACCCTAAATCAGCCCCAGCATTTT.

This chain links TRBV25-1 with TRBJ2-1, with D hard to call. V lost 8 bases to trimming and J lost 6 bases, with 8 bases between them. CDR3 length equals 11 residues. Germline loops: CDR1 MGHDK, CDR2 SYGVNS. The CDR3 coding sequence is TGTGCCAGCGCCGATGTCAATGAGCAGTTCTTC. This encodes CASADVNEQFF.

Many counts were recorded for this clonotype. V gene TRBV9 combines with J gene TRBJ2-1; D is perhaps TRBD1 or TRBD2 (5 bases each). This CDR3 spans 16 amino acids. The V end lost 0 bases, the J end lost 3 bases, and 13 bases lay between the germline ends. CDR1 and CDR2 (germline): SGDLS, YYNGEE. Here the CDR3 DNA reads TGTGCCAGCAGCGTAGGTGGGGGTAGTGTCTACAATGAGCAGTTCTTC. Its protein product is CASSVGGGSVYNEQFF.

The chain uses TRBV27 and TRBJ1-6; D gene unclear. This CDR3 has 14 residues. Germline values: CDR1 MNHEY, CDR2 SMNVEV (reference sequence). Trimming removed 2 bases from V and 8 bases from J, with 10 bases in between. The CDR3 loop is CASSLTGEYSPLHF. The CDR3, as DNA: TGTGCCAGCAGTTTAACCGGGGAGTATTCACCCCTCCACTTT.

This clonotype turned up a few times. V is TRBV24-1 and J is TRBJ2-1; possibly TRBD1 or TRBD2 for D (5 bases each). V gave up 8 bases and J gave up 6 bases, with 10 bases separating them. CDR1 is KGHDR, CDR2 SFDVKD, per germline. The CDR3 runs 12 residues. CDR3 sequence (DNA): TGTGCCACCAAGGGACGGGGCAATGAGCAGTTCTTC. Translating it yields CATKGRGNEQFF.

This clonotype was seen many times. This chain's CDR3 is CSVEEGAGTYNEQFF. The CDR3 DNA follows: TGCAGCGTTGAGGAGGGGGCGGGAACCTACAATGAGCAGTTCTTC. The chain joins TRBV29-1 to TRBJ2-1, with a tentative D call TRBD1 (7 bases). CDR3 size: 15 residues. Germline CDR1 and CDR2: SQVTM and ANQGSEA. The ends were cut back, 3 bases at V and 2 bases at J, with 14 bases in the middle.

This chain links TRBV27 with TRBJ1-2, with no clear D. From germline, CDR1 is MNHEY and CDR2 SMNVEV (reference sequence). Trimming took off 3 bases at V and 0 bases at J, with 11 bases between the two ends. This CDR3 comprises 15 residues. The CDR3 DNA reads TGTGCCAGCAGTTTTAAAGGAAGCTCTAACTATGGCTACACCTTC. Amino acids: CASSFKGSSNYGYTF.

This clonotype has a handful of counts. This chain joins TRBV20-1 and TRBJ1-2; D uncertain. Trimming removed 0 bases from V and 6 bases from J, with 11 bases in between. Germline assignment: CDR1 DFQATT and CDR2 SNEGSKA (reference sequence). The CDR3 length is 13 residues. The CDR3 loop reads CSARERTTNGYTF. Written as DNA, the CDR3 is TGCAGTGCTAGAGAAAGGACTACTAATGGCTACACCTTC.

This clonotype has just a few counts. The chain is built from TRBV27 and TRBJ2-5; D is ambiguous. Germline V gene sequence: CDR1 MNHEY, CDR2 SMNVEV (reference sequence). The CDR3 has 14 amino acids. The V end was cut by 2 bases, the J end by 5 bases, with 12 bases between. CDR3 bases: TGTGCCAGCAGTTTAACCCCCTCGTGGGAGACCCAGTACTTC. It is translated as CASSLTPSWETQYF.

This clonotype has only a few counts. The chain links TRBV29-1 to TRBJ2-5, with 8 nucleotides matching TRBD2. V lost 6 bases to trimming and J lost 7 bases; unmatched junction nucleotides: 13. In germline, CDR1 is SQVTM, CDR2 ANQGSEA. This CDR3 comprises 14 residues. CDR3 amino acids: CSVETSANDVTQYF. CDR3 DNA sequence: TGCAGCGTGGAGACTAGCGCGAACGATGTGACCCAGTACTTC.

The CDR3 loop reads CASSPNGLPRSYNEQFF. The CDR3 DNA reads as TGTGCCAGCAGCCCTAACGGATTACCGCGCTCCTACAATGAGCAGTTCTTC. The genes are TRBV6-2 or TRBV6-3 and TRBJ2-1; D is ambiguous. This CDR3 has 17 amino acids. The germline gives CDR1 MNHEY, CDR2 SVGEGT. V was trimmed by 6 bases and J by 0 bases, leaving 18 bases between them.

This clonotype occurred a few times. The rearrangement uses TRBV12-3 or TRBV12-4 and TRBJ2-1; 12 bases align to TRBD1. The CDR3 extends over 14 amino acids. J lost 7 bases, V lost 7 bases, and 5 bases had no gene match. DNA of the CDR3: TGTGCCAGCACCCCGGGACAGGGGGCAAATGAGCAGTTCTTC. As protein: CASTPGQGANEQFF.

The V call is TRBV9, the J call TRBJ2-6; D call uncertain. Germline CDR1 is SGDLS and CDR2 is YYNGEE. V dropped 4 bases and J dropped 0 bases, with 11 bases sitting between them. The CDR3 runs to 16 residues. The CDR3 here is CASSLSQISGANVLTF. CDR3 in DNA: TGTGCCAGCAGCCTCAGCCAGATCTCTGGGGCCAACGTCCTGACTTTC.

The chain links TRBV7-9 to TRBJ2-7, with D uncertain. Germline V gives CDR1 SEHNR, CDR2 FQNEAQ (reference sequence). Trimming removed 0 bases at V and 3 bases at J, with 9 bases between. This CDR3 comprises 14 residues. The CDR3, as DNA: TGTGCCAGCAGCTTAGCTTTAAACAGCTACGAGCAGTACTTC. It specifies CASSLALNSYEQYF.

The V and J genes are TRBV2 and TRBJ1-5, with a possible D match to TRBD1 (6 bases). CDR3 length: 15 amino acids. Germline assignment: CDR1 SNHLY and CDR2 FYNNEI. The V and J ends lost 3 bases and 3 bases respectively, with 12 bases between them. The CDR3 region has the DNA TGTGCCAGCAGTGACAGGGGTATGTCCAATCAGCCCCAGCATTTT. Amino acid sequence: CASSDRGMSNQPQHF. Full variable domain (outside the CDR3, taken from reference TRBV2 and TRBJ1-5): EPEVTQTPSHQVTQMGQEVILRCVPISNHLYFYWYRQILGQKVEFLVSFYNNEISEKSEIFDDQFSVERPDGSNFTLKIRSTKLEDSAMYFCASSDRGMSNQPQHFGDGTRLSIL.

The CDR3: CSANELASTQYF. CDR3 in DNA: TGCAGTGCCAATGAACTAGCTAGTACGCAGTATTTT. The V call is TRBV20-1, the J call TRBJ2-3, with D perhaps TRBD2 (6 bases). Germline CDR1 and CDR2: DFQATT and SNEGSKA (reference sequence). CDR3 length: 12 amino acids. V was clipped by 6 bases and J by 8 bases, with 15 bases between them.

In regard to this clonotype: At one end, the junction sequence differs from germline, possibly due to a read error. The rearrangement uses TRBV2 and TRBJ2-5; 12 bases map to TRBD1. Germline loops: CDR1 SNHLY, CDR2 FYNNEI. The CDR3 spans 15 residues. The DNA of the CDR3 is TGTGCCAGCAGCGAAGGGACAGGGGGCCACCTATCCCGGTACTTC. Protein sequence: CASSEGTGGHLSRYF.

This clonotype was observed a handful of times. The CDR3 region is CASSLRRGELWEQYF. CDR3 DNA sequence: TGTGCCAGCAGCCTCCGGAGGGGGGAGTTGTGGGAGCAGTACTTC. The rearrangement joins TRBV27 to TRBJ2-7; D tentatively reads TRBD1 or TRBD2 (6 bases each). The germline V and J ends were trimmed by 6 bases and 7 bases, with 22 bases remaining between them. Germline lookup yields CDR1 MNHEY and CDR2 SMNVEV (reference sequence). This CDR3 comprises 15 residues.

There are a few counts of this clonotype. V gene TRBV15 combines with J gene TRBJ2-7; no clear D. The germline V and J ends were trimmed by 3 bases and 3 bases, with 15 bases remaining between them. Germline CDR1 and CDR2: LNHNV and YYDKDF (reference sequence). CDR3 length: 15 amino acids. The CDR3 protein is CATSSPGGSSYEQYF. In DNA, the CDR3 is TGTGCCACCAGCAGCCCAGGCGGAAGTAGCTACGAGCAGTACTTC. The full variable domain, its missing parts supplied by reference TRBV15 and TRBJ2-7, is DAMVIQNPRYQVTQFGKPVTLSCSQTLNHNVMYWYQQKSSQAPKLLFHYYDKDFNNEADTPDNFQSRRPNTSFCFLDIRSPGLGDTAMYLCATSSPGGSSYEQYFGPGTRLTVT.

This clonotype was found many times. The V and J genes are TRBV12-3 or TRBV12-4 and TRBJ1-5, with a weak D call TRBD1 (6 bases). The CDR3 consists of 14 residues. Trimming took off 6 bases at V and 7 bases at J, with 16 bases between the two ends. The CDR3 nucleotides are TGTGCCAGCAGCCCTTCGGGGGGCTTCCAGCCCCAGCATTTT. This translates into CASSPSGGFQPQHF.

The chain carries TRBV27 and TRBJ1-5; D is perhaps TRBD1 (5 bases). Per germline, CDR1 MNHEY and CDR2 SMNVEV (reference sequence). The CDR3 has 15 amino acids. V lost 5 bases to trimming and J lost 2 bases, with 13 bases between them. CDR3 sequence (DNA): TGTGCCAGCAGTATTCGGGGGGTCGGCAATCAGCCCCAGCATTTT. Protein: CASSIRGVGNQPQHF.

The chain combines TRBV7-9 with TRBJ1-2; 8 bases map to TRBD1. This CDR3 is built from 14 residues. The V gene's germline CDR1 is SEHNR and CDR2 FQNEAQ (reference sequence). V shed 7 bases, J shed 6 bases, and the junction held 10 bases outside the gene matches. CDR3 coding DNA: TGTGCCAGCAACCAACCCGGACAGGGTGATGGCTACACCTTC. Protein product: CASNQPGQGDGYTF.

The sample holds a few counts of this clonotype. The chain recombines TRBV27 with TRBJ2-3; D ambiguous. The CDR3 spans 12 residues. The germline V gene has CDR1 MNHEY and CDR2 SMNVEV (reference sequence). Trimming pared 5 bases from V and 1 base from J, leaving 4 bases between. The DNA for the CDR3 is TGTGCCAGCAGTCAGCGCACAGATACGCAGTATTTT. As protein: CASSQRTDTQYF.

This clonotype was observed a few times. The V call is TRBV7-9, the J call TRBJ2-7, with TRBD2 matching 11 bases. Unmatched junction bases numbered 5, after V lost 1 base and J lost 3 bases. Germline V CDR1 and CDR2: SEHNR, FQNEAQ (reference sequence). The length of the CDR3 is 16 residues. The CDR3 sequence is CASSLGKLAGDYEQYF. Written as DNA, the CDR3 is TGTGCCAGCAGCTTAGGAAAACTAGCGGGAGACTACGAGCAGTACTTC. Variable domain in full (rest from reference TRBV7-9 and TRBJ2-7): DTGVSQNPRHKITKRGQNVTFRCDPISEHNRLYWYRQTLGQGPEFLTYFQNEAQLEKSRLLSDRFSAERPKGSFSTLEIQRTEQGDSAMYLCASSLGKLAGDYEQYFGPGTRLTVT.

CDR3 DNA: TGTGCCAGCAGCTTTCGGGGCGGGAGTTTCGACGAGCAGTACTTC. Translation gives CASSFRGGSFDEQYF. The chain carries TRBV7-9 and TRBJ2-7; 7 nucleotides line up with TRBD2. The CDR3 is made up of 15 amino acids. V shed 3 bases and J 5 bases; nucleotides not matched to a gene: 10. From germline, CDR1 is SEHNR and CDR2 FQNEAQ (reference sequence).

This rearrangement joins TRBV4-2 to TRBJ2-1; 7 bases line up with TRBD2. From germline, CDR1 is LGHNA and CDR2 YNFKEQ. After removal of 4 bases from V and 4 bases from J, the junction contained 10 bases not matched to a gene. This CDR3 region has 16 residues. CDR3 sequence: CASSRPLAVGYNEQFF. For the CDR3, the DNA is TGTGCCAGCAGCCGACCCCTAGCGGTTGGATACAATGAGCAGTTCTTC.

This clonotype was found a few times. V usage is TRBV6-5 and J usage is TRBJ2-1; D remains unclear. The CDR3 extends over 15 amino acids. Trimming took 2 bases from V and 0 from J, leaving 8 bases between them. In germline, CDR1 is MNHEY, CDR2 SVGAGI. The CDR3 loop reads CASSYVGVSYNEQFF. In DNA form, the CDR3 reads TGTGCCAGCAGTTACGTGGGTGTCTCCTACAATGAGCAGTTCTTC.